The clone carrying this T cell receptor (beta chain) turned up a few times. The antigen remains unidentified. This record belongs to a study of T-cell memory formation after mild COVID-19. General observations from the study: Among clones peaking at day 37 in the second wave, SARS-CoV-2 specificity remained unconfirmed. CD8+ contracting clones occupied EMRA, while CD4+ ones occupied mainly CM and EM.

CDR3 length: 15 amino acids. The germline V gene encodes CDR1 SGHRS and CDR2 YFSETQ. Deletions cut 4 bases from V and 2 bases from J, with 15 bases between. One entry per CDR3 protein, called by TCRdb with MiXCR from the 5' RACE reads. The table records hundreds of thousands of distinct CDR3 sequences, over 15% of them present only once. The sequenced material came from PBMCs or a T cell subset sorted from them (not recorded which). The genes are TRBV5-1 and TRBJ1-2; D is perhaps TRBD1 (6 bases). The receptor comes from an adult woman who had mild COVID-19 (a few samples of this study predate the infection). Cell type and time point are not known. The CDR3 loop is CASSTLQGRNYGYTF. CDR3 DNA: TGCGCCAGCAGCACCCTCCAGGGGAGGAACTATGGCTACACCTTC.